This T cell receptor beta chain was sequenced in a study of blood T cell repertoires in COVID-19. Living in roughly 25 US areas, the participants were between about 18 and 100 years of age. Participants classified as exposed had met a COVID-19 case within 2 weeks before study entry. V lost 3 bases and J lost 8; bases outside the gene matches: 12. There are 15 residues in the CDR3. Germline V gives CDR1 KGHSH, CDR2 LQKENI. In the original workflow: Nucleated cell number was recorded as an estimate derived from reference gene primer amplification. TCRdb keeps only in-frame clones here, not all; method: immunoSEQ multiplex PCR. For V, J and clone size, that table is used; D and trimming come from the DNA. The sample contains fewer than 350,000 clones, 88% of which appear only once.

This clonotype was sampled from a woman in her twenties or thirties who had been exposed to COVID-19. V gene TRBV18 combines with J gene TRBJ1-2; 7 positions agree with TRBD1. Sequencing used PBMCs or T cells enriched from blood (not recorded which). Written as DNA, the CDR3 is TGTGCCAGCTCACCGGGCTCAGACAGGGAAAAGGGCTACACCTTC. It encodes CASSPGSDREKGYTF.